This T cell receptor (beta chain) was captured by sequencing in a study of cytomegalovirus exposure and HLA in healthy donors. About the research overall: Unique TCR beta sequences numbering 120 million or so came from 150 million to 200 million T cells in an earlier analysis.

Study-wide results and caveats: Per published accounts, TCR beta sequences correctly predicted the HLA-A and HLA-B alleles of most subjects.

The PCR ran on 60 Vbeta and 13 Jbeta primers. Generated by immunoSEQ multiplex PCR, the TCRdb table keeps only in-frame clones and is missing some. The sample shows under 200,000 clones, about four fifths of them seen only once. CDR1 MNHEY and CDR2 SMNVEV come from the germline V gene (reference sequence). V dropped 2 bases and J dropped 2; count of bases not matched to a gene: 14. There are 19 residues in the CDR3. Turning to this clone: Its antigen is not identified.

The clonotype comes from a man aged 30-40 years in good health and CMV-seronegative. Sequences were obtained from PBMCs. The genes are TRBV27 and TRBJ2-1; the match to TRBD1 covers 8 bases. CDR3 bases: TGTGCCAGCAGTTTACTGTGGACAGGGAGCAAGAGGGCCTACAATGAGCAGTTCTTC. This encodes CASSLLWTGSKRAYNEQFF.